One TCR beta chain is described in this entry. This entry is derived from a study of blood T cell repertoires in COVID-19. Study information: Specimens from acute and convalescent COVID-19 originated in the United States, Italy and Spain. Sources were T cells, B-cell-depleted T cells, or PBMCs; the material itself was cDNA or gDNA.

The CDR3 consists of 17 residues. V lost 5 bases, J lost 1 base, and 20 bases lay in between. Germline loops: CDR1 SEHNR, CDR2 FQNEAQ (reference sequence). In the original workflow: Nucleated cell counts were estimated from reference gene primer amplification. Data came from immunoSEQ multiplex PCR; TCRdb stores just in-frame clones and leaves some out. The D gene and trimming were derived from the DNA, and the V and J assignments and clone size from that table. The profile shows 200,000 or so clones, 80% to 85% of them singletons. The sequence derives from a middle-aged woman with acute or convalescent COVID-19. J is TRBJ1-1 and V is TRBV7-9, with unresolved D. Sequences were obtained from peripheral blood. CDR3: CASSTENDSPKNTEAFF. The CDR3 DNA reads TGTGCCAGCAGCACGGAGAACGACTCCCCCAAGAACACTGAAGCTTTCTTT.